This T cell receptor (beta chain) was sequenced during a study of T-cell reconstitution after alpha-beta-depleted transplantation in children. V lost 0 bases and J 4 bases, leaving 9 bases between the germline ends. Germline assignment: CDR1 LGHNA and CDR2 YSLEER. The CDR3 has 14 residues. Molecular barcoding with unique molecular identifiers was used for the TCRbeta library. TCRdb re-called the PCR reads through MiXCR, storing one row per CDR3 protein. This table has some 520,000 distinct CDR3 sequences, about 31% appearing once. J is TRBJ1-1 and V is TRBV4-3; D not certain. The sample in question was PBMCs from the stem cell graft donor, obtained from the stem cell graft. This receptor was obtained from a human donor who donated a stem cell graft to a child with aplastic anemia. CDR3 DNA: TGCGCCAGCAGCCAAGATTCGCGAGGCACTGAAGCTTTCTTT. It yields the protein CASSQDSRGTEAFF.